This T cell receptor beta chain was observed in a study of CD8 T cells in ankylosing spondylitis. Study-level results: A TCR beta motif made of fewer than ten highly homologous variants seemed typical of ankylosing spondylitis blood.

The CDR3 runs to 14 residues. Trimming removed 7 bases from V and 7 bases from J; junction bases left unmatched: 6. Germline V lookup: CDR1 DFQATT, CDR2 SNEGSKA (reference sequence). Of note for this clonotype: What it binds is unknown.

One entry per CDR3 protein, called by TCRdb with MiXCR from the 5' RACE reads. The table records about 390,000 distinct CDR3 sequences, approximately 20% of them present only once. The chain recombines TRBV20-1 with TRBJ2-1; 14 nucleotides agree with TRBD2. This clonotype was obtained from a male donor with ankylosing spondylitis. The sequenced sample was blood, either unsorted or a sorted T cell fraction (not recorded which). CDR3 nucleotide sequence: TGCAGTGGACTAGCGGGGGGGGGTTTTAATGAGCAGTTCTTC. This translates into CSGLAGGGFNEQFF.